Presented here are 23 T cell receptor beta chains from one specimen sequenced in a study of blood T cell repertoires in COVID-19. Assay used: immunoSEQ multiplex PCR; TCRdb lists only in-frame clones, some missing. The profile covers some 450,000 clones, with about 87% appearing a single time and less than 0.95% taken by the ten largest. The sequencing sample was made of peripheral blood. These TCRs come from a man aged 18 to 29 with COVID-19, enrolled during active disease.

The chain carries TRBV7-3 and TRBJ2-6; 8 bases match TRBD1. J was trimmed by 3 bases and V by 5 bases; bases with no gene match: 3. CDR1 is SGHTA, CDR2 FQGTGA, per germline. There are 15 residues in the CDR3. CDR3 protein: CASSPDRVGANVLTF. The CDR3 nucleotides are TGTGCCAGCAGCCCGGACAGGGTTGGGGCCAACGTCCTGACTTTC.

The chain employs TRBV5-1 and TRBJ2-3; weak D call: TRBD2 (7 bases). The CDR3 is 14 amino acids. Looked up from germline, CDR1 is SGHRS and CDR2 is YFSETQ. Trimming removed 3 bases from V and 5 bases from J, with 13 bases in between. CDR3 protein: CASSSGGIGDTQYF. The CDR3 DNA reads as TGCGCCAGCAGCTCGGGGGGCATAGGAGATACGCAGTATTTT.

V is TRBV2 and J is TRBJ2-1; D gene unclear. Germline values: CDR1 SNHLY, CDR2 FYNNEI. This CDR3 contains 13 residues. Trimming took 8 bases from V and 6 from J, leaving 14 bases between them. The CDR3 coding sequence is TGTGCCAGCGAGGCCCCCGGATTCAATGAGCAGTTCTTC. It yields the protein CASEAPGFNEQFF.

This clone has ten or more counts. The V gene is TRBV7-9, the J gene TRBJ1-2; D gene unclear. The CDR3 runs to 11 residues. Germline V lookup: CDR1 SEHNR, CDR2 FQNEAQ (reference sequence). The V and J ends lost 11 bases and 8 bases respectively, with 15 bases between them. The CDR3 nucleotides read TGTGCCGCGCCACTATCGCGGGGCTACACCTTC. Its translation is CAAPLSRGYTF.

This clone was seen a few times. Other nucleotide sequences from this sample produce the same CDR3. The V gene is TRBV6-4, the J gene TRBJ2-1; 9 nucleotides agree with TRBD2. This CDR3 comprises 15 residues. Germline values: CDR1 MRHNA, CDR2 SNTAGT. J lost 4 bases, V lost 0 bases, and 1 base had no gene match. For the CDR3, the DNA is TGTGCCAGCAGTGACTCTAGCGGGAGTTACAATGAGCAGTTCTTC. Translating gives CASSDSSGSYNEQFF.

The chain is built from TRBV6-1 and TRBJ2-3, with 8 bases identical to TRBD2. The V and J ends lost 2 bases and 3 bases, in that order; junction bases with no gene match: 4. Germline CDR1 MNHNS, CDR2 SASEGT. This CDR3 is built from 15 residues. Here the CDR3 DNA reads TGTGCCAGCAGTGAACAAGCGGGAGCAACAGATACGCAGTATTTT. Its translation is CASSEQAGATDTQYF.

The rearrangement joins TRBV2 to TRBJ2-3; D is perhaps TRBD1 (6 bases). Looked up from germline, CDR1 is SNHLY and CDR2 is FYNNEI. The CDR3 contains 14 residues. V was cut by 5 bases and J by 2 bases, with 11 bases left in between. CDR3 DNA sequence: TGTGCCAGCAGTTACGACAGGTCCACAGATACGCAGTATTTT. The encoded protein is CASSYDRSTDTQYF. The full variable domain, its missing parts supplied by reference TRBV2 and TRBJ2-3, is EPEVTQTPSHQVTQMGQEVILRCVPISNHLYFYWYRQILGQKVEFLVSFYNNEISEKSEIFDDQFSVERPDGSNFTLKIRSTKLEDSAMYFCASSYDRSTDTQYFGPGTRLTVL.

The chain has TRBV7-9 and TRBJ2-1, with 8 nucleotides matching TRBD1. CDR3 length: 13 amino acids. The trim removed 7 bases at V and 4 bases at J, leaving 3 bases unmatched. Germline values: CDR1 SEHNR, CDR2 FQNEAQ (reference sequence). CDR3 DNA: TGTGCCAGCACAGGGGGCTCTTACAATGAGCAGTTCTTC. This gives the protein CASTGGSYNEQFF.

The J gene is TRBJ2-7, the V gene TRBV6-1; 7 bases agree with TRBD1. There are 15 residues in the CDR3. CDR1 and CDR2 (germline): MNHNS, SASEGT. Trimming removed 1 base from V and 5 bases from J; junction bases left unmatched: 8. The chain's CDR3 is CASSEGGTEAHEQYF. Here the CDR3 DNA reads TGTGCCAGCAGTGAAGGTGGGACAGAAGCCCACGAGCAGTACTTC.

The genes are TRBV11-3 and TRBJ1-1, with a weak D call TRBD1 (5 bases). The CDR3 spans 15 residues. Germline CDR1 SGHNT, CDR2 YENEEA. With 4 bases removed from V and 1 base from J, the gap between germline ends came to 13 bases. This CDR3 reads CASSSTGSGNTEAFF. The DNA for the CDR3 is TGTGCCAGCAGCTCCACAGGTTCGGGGAACACTGAAGCTTTCTTT.

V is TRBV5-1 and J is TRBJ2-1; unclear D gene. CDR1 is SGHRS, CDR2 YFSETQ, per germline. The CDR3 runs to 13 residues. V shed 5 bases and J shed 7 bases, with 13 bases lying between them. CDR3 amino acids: CASSSDSVNEQFF. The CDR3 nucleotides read TGCGCCAGCAGTTCCGACTCGGTTAATGAGCAGTTCTTC.

The CDR3 DNA is TGTGCCAGCAGACCCGGGACAGATAATTCACCCCTCCACTTT. This sequence encodes CASRPGTDNSPLHF. The genes are TRBV25-1 and TRBJ1-6, with 7 bases identical to TRBD1. The CDR3 has 14 residues. CDR1 is MGHDK, CDR2 SYGVNS, per germline. Germline trimming cut 6 bases from V and 5 bases from J; bases unmatched to any gene: 4.

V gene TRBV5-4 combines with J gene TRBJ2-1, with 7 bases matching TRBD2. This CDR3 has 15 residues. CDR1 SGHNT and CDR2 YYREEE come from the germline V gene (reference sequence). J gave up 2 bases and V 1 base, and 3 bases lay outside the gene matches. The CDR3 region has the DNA TGTGCCAGCAGCTTGTCCAGCGGGGCCTACAATGAGCAGTTCTTC. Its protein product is CASSLSSGAYNEQFF.

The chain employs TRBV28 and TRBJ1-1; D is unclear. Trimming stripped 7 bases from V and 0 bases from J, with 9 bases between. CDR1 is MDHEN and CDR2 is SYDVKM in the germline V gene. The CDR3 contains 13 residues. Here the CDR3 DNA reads TGTGCCAGCACCAACACCTTGAACACTGAAGCTTTCTTT. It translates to CASTNTLNTEAFF.

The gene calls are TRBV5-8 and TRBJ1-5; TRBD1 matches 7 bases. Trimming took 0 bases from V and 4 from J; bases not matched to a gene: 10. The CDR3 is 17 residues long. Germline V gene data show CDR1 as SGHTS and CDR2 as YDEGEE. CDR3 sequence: CASSLAPGAGGNQPQHF. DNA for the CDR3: TGTGCCAGCAGCTTGGCCCCAGGGGCAGGGGGTAATCAGCCCCAGCATTTT.

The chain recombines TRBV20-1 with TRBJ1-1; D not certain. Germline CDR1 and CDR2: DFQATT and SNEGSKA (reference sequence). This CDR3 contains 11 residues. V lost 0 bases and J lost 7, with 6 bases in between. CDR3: CSARDKSEAFF. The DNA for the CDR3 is TGCAGTGCTAGAGATAAGAGTGAAGCTTTCTTT.

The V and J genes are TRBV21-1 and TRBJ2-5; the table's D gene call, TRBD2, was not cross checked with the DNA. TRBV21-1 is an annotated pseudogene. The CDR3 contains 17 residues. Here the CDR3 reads CASSKSSTTSVKETQYF. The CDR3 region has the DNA TGTGCCAGCAGCAAAAGTTCGACGACTAGCGTAAAAGAGACCCAGTACTTC.

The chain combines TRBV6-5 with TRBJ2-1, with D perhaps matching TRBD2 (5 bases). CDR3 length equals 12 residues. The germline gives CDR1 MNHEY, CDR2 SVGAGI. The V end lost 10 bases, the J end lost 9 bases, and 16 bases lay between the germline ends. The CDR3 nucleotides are TGTGCCACGGCAAGGAGGTCGAGTGAGCAGTTCTTC. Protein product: CATARRSSEQFF.

This chain's CDR3 is CASSPIFDWGGTDTQYF. The DNA of the CDR3 is TGTGCCAGCAGCCCGATCTTTGACTGGGGGGGTACAGATACGCAGTATTTT. The gene calls are TRBV6-4 and TRBJ2-3; 7 positions match TRBD2. The CDR3 spans 17 residues. Germline loops: CDR1 MRHNA, CDR2 SNTAGT. V lost 6 bases to trimming and J lost 3 bases; unmatched junction nucleotides: 15.

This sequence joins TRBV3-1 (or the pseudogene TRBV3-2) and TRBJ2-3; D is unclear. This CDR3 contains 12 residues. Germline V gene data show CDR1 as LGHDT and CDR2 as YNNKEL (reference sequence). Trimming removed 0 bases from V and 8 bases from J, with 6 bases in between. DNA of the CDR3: TGTGCCAGCAGCCAAGATCGGGTTACGCAGTATTTT. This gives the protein CASSQDRVTQYF.

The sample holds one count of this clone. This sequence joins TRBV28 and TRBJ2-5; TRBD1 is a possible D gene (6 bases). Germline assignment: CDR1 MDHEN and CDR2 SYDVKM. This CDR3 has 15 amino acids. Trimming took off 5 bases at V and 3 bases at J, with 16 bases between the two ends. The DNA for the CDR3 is TGTGCCAGCAGTCCACCGGGACAAGTGGAAGAGACCCAGTACTTC. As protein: CASSPPGQVEETQYF.

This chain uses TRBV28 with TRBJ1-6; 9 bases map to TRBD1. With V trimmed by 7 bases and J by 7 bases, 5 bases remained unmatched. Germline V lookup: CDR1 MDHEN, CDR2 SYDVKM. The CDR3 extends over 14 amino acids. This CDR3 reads CASNFGQGNSPLHF. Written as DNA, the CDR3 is TGTGCCAGCAATTTCGGACAGGGGAATTCACCCCTCCACTTT.

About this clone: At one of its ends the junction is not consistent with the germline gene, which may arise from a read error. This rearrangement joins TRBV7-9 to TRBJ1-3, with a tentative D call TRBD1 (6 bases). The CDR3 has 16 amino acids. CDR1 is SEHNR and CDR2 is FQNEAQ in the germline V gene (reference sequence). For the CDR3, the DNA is TGTGCCAGCAGCATAGCCGGACAGCGTTCTGGAAACACCATATATTTT. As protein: CASSIAGQRSGNTIYF.